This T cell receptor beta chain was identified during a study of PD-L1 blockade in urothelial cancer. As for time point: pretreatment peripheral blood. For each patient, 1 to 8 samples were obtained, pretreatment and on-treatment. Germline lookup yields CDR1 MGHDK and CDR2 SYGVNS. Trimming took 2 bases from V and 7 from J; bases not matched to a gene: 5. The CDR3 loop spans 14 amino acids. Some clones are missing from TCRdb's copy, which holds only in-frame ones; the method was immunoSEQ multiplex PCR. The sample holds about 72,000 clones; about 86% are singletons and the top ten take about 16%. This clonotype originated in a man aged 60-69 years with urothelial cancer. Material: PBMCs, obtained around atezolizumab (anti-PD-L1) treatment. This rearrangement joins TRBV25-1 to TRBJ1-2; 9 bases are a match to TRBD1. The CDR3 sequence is CASSERGQGGGYTF. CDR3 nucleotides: TGTGCCAGCAGTGAACGGGGACAGGGTGGTGGCTACACCTTC.